Each of the 20 T cell receptor beta chains below was sequenced from the same sample in a study of blood T cell repertoires in COVID-19. Clones were read by immunoSEQ multiplex PCR, and TCRdb kept only the in-frame ones, dropping some. The sample holds 360,000 or so clones; 75% to 90% are singletons and the top ten take about 5.4%. The sample was PBMCs or T cells enriched from blood (not recorded which). These receptors all come from a woman aged 45 to 65 who had recovered from COVID-19.

V gene TRBV6-4 combines with J gene TRBJ1-6; 8 nucleotides align to TRBD1. The CDR3 is 17 amino acids. Per the germline V gene, CDR1 is MRHNA and CDR2 is SNTAGT. Trimming took 2 bases from V and 5 from J; bases not matched to a gene: 8. The CDR3 region has the DNA TGTGCCAGCAGTGACCCCCAGGGGGCATTCGATAATTCACCCCTCCACTTT. Translated, it gives CASSDPQGAFDNSPLHF.

The J gene is TRBJ2-1, the V gene TRBV14; a possible D gene is TRBD2 (5 bases). From germline, CDR1 is SGHDN and CDR2 FVKESK. The CDR3 has 14 amino acids. V was cut by 3 bases and J by 4 bases, with 10 bases left in between. The CDR3 DNA is TGTGCCAGCAGCCAGGAACTAGGGTACAATGAGCAGTTCTTC. This sequence encodes CASSQELGYNEQFF.

The chain has TRBV24-1 and TRBJ2-3, with 7 bases lining up with TRBD1. The junction had 11 bases not matched to a gene; V was cut back by 5 bases and J by 1 base. The CDR3 contains 17 residues. Germline assignment: CDR1 KGHDR and CDR2 SFDVKD. The CDR3 sequence: CATSAPVGQDGTDTQYF. Written as DNA, the CDR3 is TGTGCCACCAGTGCCCCGGTCGGACAGGACGGCACAGATACGCAGTATTTT.

The rearrangement uses TRBV30 and TRBJ1-5, with unresolved D. CDR3 length: 14 amino acids. Trimming stripped 0 bases from V and 6 bases from J, with 12 bases between. Germline V gene sequence: CDR1 GTSNPN, CDR2 SVGIG (reference sequence). CDR3 region: CAWSVPGGSQPQHF. The CDR3 nucleotides read TGTGCCTGGAGTGTACCAGGTGGGAGTCAGCCCCAGCATTTT. Variable domain in full (rest from reference TRBV30 and TRBJ1-5): SQTIHQWPATLVQPVGSPLSLECTVEGTSNPNLYWYRQAAGRGLQLLFYSVGIGQISSEVPQNLSASRPQDRQFILSSKKLLLSDSGFYLCAWSVPGGSQPQHFGDGTRLSIL.

The J gene is TRBJ1-1, the V gene TRBV4-3; a weak D match, TRBD1 (5 bases). Trimming pared 0 bases from V and 1 base from J, leaving 9 bases between. Germline V gene sequence: CDR1 LGHNA, CDR2 YSLEER. This CDR3 region has 15 residues. In nucleotides, the CDR3 is TGCGCCAGCAGCCAAGAGGGGCGTACGAACACTGAAGCTTTCTTT. Translated: CASSQEGRTNTEAFF.

V is TRBV30 and J is TRBJ1-2; D unresolved. The V end was cut by 4 bases, the J end by 0 bases, with 21 bases between. The CDR3 loop spans 17 amino acids. Germline CDR1 is GTSNPN and CDR2 is SVGIG (reference sequence). For the CDR3, the DNA is TGTGCCTGGAAAGGATGGAGGGTGGAATCCACTAACTATGGCTACACCTTC. This codes for CAWKGWRVESTNYGYTF. Full variable domain (missing parts from reference TRBV30 and TRBJ1-2): SQTIHQWPATLVQPVGSPLSLECTVEGTSNPNLYWYRQAAGRGLQLLFYSVGIGQISSEVPQNLSASRPQDRQFILSSKKLLLSDSGFYLCAWKGWRVESTNYGYTFGSGTRLTVV.

The V gene is TRBV6-1, the J gene TRBJ2-2, with TRBD1 as a possible D gene (6 bases). Trimming stripped 4 bases from V and 5 bases from J, with 26 bases between. Germline V gene data show CDR1 as MNHNS and CDR2 as SASEGT. The CDR3 sequence is 19 residues long. DNA of the CDR3: TGTGCCAGCAGTGTTGTACTAAATTTGGGGTCGGGGACAACCGGGGAGCTGTTTTTT. Amino acids: CASSVVLNLGSGTTGELFF.

V gene TRBV5-1 combines with J gene TRBJ2-2, with 7 nucleotides matching TRBD2. CDR1 and CDR2 (germline): SGHRS, YFSETQ. This CDR3 has 14 amino acids. J was trimmed by 3 bases and V by 3 bases; bases with no gene match: 2. CDR3 in amino acids: CASSSREDTGELFF. CDR3 in DNA: TGCGCCAGCAGCTCCCGGGAGGACACCGGGGAGCTGTTTTTT.

The J gene is TRBJ2-2, the V gene TRBV18; 7 bases are a match to TRBD1. This CDR3 is built from 14 residues. After removal of 6 bases from V and 3 bases from J, the junction contained 4 bases not matched to a gene. CDR1 KGHSH and CDR2 LQKENI come from the germline V gene. CDR3 protein: CASSTGFDTGELFF. The CDR3 coding sequence is TGTGCCAGCTCGACAGGGTTTGACACCGGGGAGCTGTTTTTT.

J is TRBJ1-2 and V is TRBV4-2; 9 nucleotides line up with TRBD1. V shed 3 bases and J 8 bases; nucleotides not matched to a gene: 4. The CDR3 consists of 13 residues. CDR1 is LGHNA and CDR2 is YNFKEQ in the germline V gene. Here the CDR3 reads CASSHLGQGGYTF. The CDR3 bases are TGTGCCAGCAGCCACCTGGGACAGGGAGGCTACACCTTC.

J is TRBJ1-3 and V is TRBV5-1; D unresolved. This CDR3 comprises 16 residues. Germline-derived CDR1 and CDR2 are SGHRS and YFSETQ. Deletions cut 1 base from V and 7 bases from J, with 18 bases between. The CDR3 DNA follows: TGCGCCAGCAGCTTGACTTTGGCCCCGGGATGGAACACCATATATTTT. Its translation is CASSLTLAPGWNTIYF.

DNA for the CDR3: TGTGCCAGTAGTACCTCCGCTGGGGCTCTAGGCTATGGCTACACCTTC. This gives the protein CASSTSAGALGYGYTF. V and J are TRBV19 and TRBJ1-2; D possibly corresponds to TRBD1 (5 bases). Per germline, CDR1 LNHDA and CDR2 SQIVND (reference sequence). CDR3 length: 16 amino acids. Trimming stripped 4 bases from V and 4 bases from J, with 19 bases between.

On this clone itself: An end of the junction does not agree with germline; a read error may underlie this. The rearrangement links TRBV7-7 to TRBJ2-5, with 10 bases identical to TRBD2. Per the germline V gene, CDR1 is SSHAT and CDR2 is FNYEAQ (reference sequence). The CDR3 covers 15 residues. Here the CDR3 reads CASSPSGGDRETQYF. The CDR3 DNA is TGTGCTAGCAGCCCAAGCGGGGGGGACAGGGAGACCCAGTACTTC.

This chain joins TRBV5-1 and TRBJ1-2; a possible D gene is TRBD1 (5 bases). This CDR3 is 13 amino acids long. CDR1 and CDR2 from the germline V gene are SGHRS and YFSETQ. V lost 6 bases and J 7 bases, leaving 16 bases between the germline ends. The CDR3 DNA reads TGCGCCAGCAAATCCGCAGGGATCGGTGGCTACACCTTC. This gives the protein CASKSAGIGGYTF.

This clone was recorded only once. The chain carries TRBV14 and TRBJ1-1; D possibly corresponds to TRBD1 (6 bases). Trimming left V 4 bases short and J 8 bases short, with 20 bases between. Germline V gene sequence: CDR1 SGHDN, CDR2 FVKESK. The CDR3 sequence is 15 residues long. As DNA, the CDR3 is TGTGCCAGCAGCCCGAGGACAGTATCGGCTCCCGAAGCTTTCTTT. Protein product: CASSPRTVSAPEAFF.

The chain carries TRBV6-2 or TRBV6-3 and TRBJ1-1; TRBD1 matches 7 bases. The CDR3 is made up of 14 amino acids. Unmatched junction bases numbered 3, after V lost 0 bases and J lost 5 bases. Germline V gene lookup returns CDR1 MNHEY and CDR2 SVGEGT. The CDR3 loop reads CASSYSDRVTEAFF. DNA of the CDR3: TGTGCCAGCAGTTACTCTGACAGGGTGACTGAAGCTTTCTTT.

This chain joins TRBV18 and TRBJ1-1, with a possible D match to TRBD1 (5 bases). The CDR3 loop spans 14 amino acids. Trimming took off 3 bases at V and 0 bases at J, with 8 bases between the two ends. Germline V gives CDR1 KGHSH, CDR2 LQKENI. CDR3 sequence: CASSPRGMNTEAFF. CDR3 in DNA: TGTGCCAGCTCACCCCGGGGGATGAACACTGAAGCTTTCTTT.

This clone was recorded once. The rearrangement joins TRBV5-1 to TRBJ1-1; a weak D match, TRBD1 (5 bases). The V end was cut by 4 bases, the J end by 3 bases, with 13 bases between. The CDR3 is 14 residues long. Germline CDR1 reads SGHRS; CDR2 reads YFSETQ. The CDR3 protein is CASSLPDTHTEAFF. The CDR3 DNA reads TGCGCCAGCAGCCTCCCGGACACCCACACTGAAGCTTTCTTT.

J is TRBJ2-3 and V is TRBV7-9; 8 positions agree with TRBD1. From germline, CDR1 is SEHNR and CDR2 FQNEAQ (reference sequence). With 3 bases clipped from V and 5 bases from J, the junction kept 10 bases outside the gene matches. This CDR3 is built from 16 residues. CDR3 sequence reads: CASSFGGQGGGDTQYF. For the CDR3, the DNA is TGTGCCAGCAGCTTCGGAGGACAGGGTGGTGGAGATACGCAGTATTTT.

J is TRBJ2-4 and V is TRBV5-5, with D possibly being TRBD1 (5 bases). Germline V gene lookup returns CDR1 SGHKS and CDR2 YYEKEE (reference sequence). The V and J ends lost 2 bases and 8 bases respectively, with 14 bases between them. The CDR3 spans 14 residues. This chain's CDR3 is CASSLYAGMDIQYF. The CDR3 DNA is TGTGCCAGCAGCTTATATGCAGGGATGGACATTCAGTACTTC.